The 13 T cell receptor beta chains given below trace back to one sample, sequenced in a study of blood T cell repertoires in COVID-19 (dated by TCRdb to the early 2020s). Library preparation was by the immunoSEQ multiplex PCR assay. TCRdb took over this immuneACCESS table, retaining in-frame rearrangements with V and J assigned. Such tables are incomplete; in checked studies, under half of the missing clones stem from an unresolved V gene, and the remainder is unexplained. The sample has roughly 340,000 clones on record, roughly 90% of them singletons. The ten biggest clones cover 7% to 8% of the sample. The sample comprised peripheral blood. These TCRs come from a woman in her seventies with COVID-19, enrolled during active disease.

V is TRBV6-6 and J is TRBJ1-5; the D gene is possibly TRBD1 (5 bases). Germline V gives CDR1 MNHNY, CDR2 SVGAGI (reference sequence). The CDR3 contains 15 residues. With 6 bases removed from V and 0 bases from J, the gap between germline ends came to 12 bases. CDR3 coding DNA: TGTGCCAGCAGCCCCGGACAACATAGCAATCAGCCCCAGCATTTT. This gives the protein CASSPGQHSNQPQHF.

This rearrangement joins TRBV30 to TRBJ1-5; TRBD1 aligns across 9 bases. This CDR3 contains 14 residues. Trimming cost V 5 bases and J 6 bases; bases outside gene matches: 8. Germline CDR1 is GTSNPN and CDR2 is SVGIG (reference sequence). Here the CDR3 reads CAWWDRVFGQPQHF. CDR3 sequence (DNA): TGTGCCTGGTGGGACAGGGTTTTTGGTCAGCCCCAGCATTTT.

The rearrangement links TRBV4-3 to TRBJ1-6; tentatively, D is TRBD1 (5 bases). CDR3 length equals 16 residues. V gave up 0 bases and J gave up 6 bases, with 12 bases separating them. Germline V lookup: CDR1 LGHNA, CDR2 YSLEER. The CDR3 nucleotides are TGCGCCAGCAGCCAAGATTTTGGACAAGCTAATTCACCCCTCCACTTT. It encodes CASSQDFGQANSPLHF.

The CDR3 coding sequence is TGTGCCAGCAGCGTCGCCGGGACAGCCTGGACAGGTGGCTACACCTTC. Protein sequence: CASSVAGTAWTGGYTF. This chain connects TRBV7-2 to TRBJ1-2; the match to TRBD1 covers 7 bases. After removal of 5 bases from V and 7 bases from J, the junction contained 16 bases not matched to a gene. Looked up from germline, CDR1 is SGHTA and CDR2 is FQGNSA. CDR3 length equals 16 residues.

The V call is TRBV6-1, the J call TRBJ1-2; 7 bases agree with TRBD1. This CDR3 has 14 residues. The germline CDR1 and CDR2 sequences are MNHNS and SASEGT. With 1 base clipped from V and 4 bases from J, the junction kept 3 bases outside the gene matches. CDR3 bases: TGTGCCAGCAGTGAAGGCAGGGGGAGCTATGGCTACACCTTC. Translated, it gives CASSEGRGSYGYTF.

The chain joins TRBV5-1 to TRBJ1-1; 8 nucleotides agree with TRBD1. With 4 bases clipped from V and 1 base from J, the junction kept 6 bases outside the gene matches. Germline V CDR1 and CDR2: SGHRS, YFSETQ. The CDR3 has 15 residues. The CDR3 sequence: CASSGQGRENTEAFF. The CDR3, as DNA: TGCGCCAGCAGCGGACAGGGAAGGGAGAACACTGAAGCTTTCTTT.

The chain is built from TRBV19 and TRBJ2-3; weak D call: TRBD2 (6 bases). Germline CDR1 LNHDA, CDR2 SQIVND (reference sequence). Trimming shortened V by 3 bases and J by 2 bases, and 15 bases separated the two germline ends. This CDR3 spans 16 amino acids. This CDR3 reads CASSIRGSRFTDTQYF. In DNA, the CDR3 is TGTGCCAGTAGTATCCGGGGGTCCCGGTTCACAGATACGCAGTATTTT.

The V gene is TRBV11-2, the J gene TRBJ2-2; a weak D match, TRBD2 (5 bases). CDR3 length: 16 amino acids. The V and J ends lost 2 bases and 6 bases respectively, with 16 bases between them. Per the germline V gene, CDR1 is SGHAT and CDR2 is FQNNGV. CDR3 protein: CASSLTLLVSSGELFF. CDR3 sequence (DNA): TGTGCCAGCAGCTTAACGTTACTAGTATCCTCCGGGGAGCTGTTTTTT. Supplemented by reference TRBV11-2 and TRBJ2-2, the full variable domain reads EAGVAQSPRYKIIEKRQSVAFWCNPISGHATLYWYQQILGQGPKLLIQFQNNGVVDDSQLPKDRFSAERLKGVDSTLKIQPAKLEDSAVYLCASSLTLLVSSGELFFGEGSRLTVL.

This clone turned up a few times. The genes are TRBV3-1 (or the pseudogene TRBV3-2) and TRBJ1-6; D ambiguous. Between the trimmed V and J ends, which lost 6 bases and 10 bases, there was a span of 13 bases. Germline-derived CDR1 and CDR2 are LGHDT and YNNKEL (reference sequence). The CDR3 runs to 13 residues. The CDR3 region is CASSLGPGSPLHF. DNA of the CDR3: TGTGCCAGCAGTCTAGGCCCGGGATCACCCCTCCACTTT.

The V gene is TRBV9, the J gene TRBJ1-1; D remains unclear. This CDR3 comprises 13 residues. The V gene lost 1 base and the J gene lost 1 base, with 5 bases spanning the gap. CDR1 SGDLS and CDR2 YYNGEE come from the germline V gene. This chain's CDR3 is CASSVNQNTEAFF. The CDR3 DNA is TGTGCCAGCAGCGTAAATCAGAACACTGAAGCTTTCTTT.

The chain links TRBV24-1 to TRBJ2-3; a possible D gene is TRBD2 (6 bases). Germline V CDR1 and CDR2: KGHDR, SFDVKD. This CDR3 is 13 amino acids long. V was pared by 9 bases and J by 0 bases, with 9 bases between. The CDR3 spells CATRLGSTDTQYF. Here the CDR3 DNA reads TGTGCCACCCGACTAGGAAGCACAGATACGCAGTATTTT.

This clone was detected once. V and J are TRBV25-1 and TRBJ2-1, with 8 positions matching TRBD2. In germline, CDR1 is MGHDK, CDR2 SYGVNS. V was pared by 10 bases and J by 8 bases, with 10 bases of the junction left unmatched. The CDR3 sequence is 13 residues long. The DNA of the CDR3 is TGTGCCAACCAAGTCGGGGGGGCGGATGAGCAGTTCTTC. As protein: CANQVGGADEQFF.

The chain is built from TRBV11-2 and TRBJ1-1; D is possibly TRBD1 (6 bases). Trimming cost V 3 bases and J 10 bases, with 18 bases left between them. The CDR3 extends over 14 amino acids. The germline V gene has CDR1 SGHAT and CDR2 FQNNGV. The CDR3 loop reads CASSLGGAGRRAFF. CDR3 nucleotide sequence: TGTGCCAGCAGCTTGGGGGGGGCAGGGCGTAGAGCTTTCTTT.